This T cell receptor (beta chain) is drawn from a study of blood T cell repertoires in COVID-19. About the study: Donors in the United States, Italy and Spain gave samples during acute or convalescent COVID-19. PBMCs, B-cell-depleted T cells, or T cells provided the cDNA or gDNA that made up the material.

Under the authors' procedure: Quantification of nucleated cells was approximated via reference gene primer amplification. Only in-frame clones appear in the TCRdb table, and some are missing; sequencing was by immunoSEQ multiplex PCR. D and trimming come from the DNA, and the V and J calls and clone size come from that table. This sample has roughly 280,000 clones, with around four fifths found just once. The CDR3 is 16 amino acids. Looked up from germline, CDR1 is SGHRS and CDR2 is YFSETQ. Trimming took 0 bases from V and 5 from J, leaving 17 bases between them. The sequenced material came from peripheral blood. The clonotype originates from a man aged 55 to 70 who had recovered from COVID-19. The rearrangement links TRBV5-1 to TRBJ1-2, with D perhaps matching TRBD1 (5 bases). The CDR3 region is CASSLGGDSFSYGYTF. DNA of the CDR3: TGCGCCAGCAGCTTGGGGGGCGACAGCTTTTCGTATGGCTACACCTTC.